This section outlines one TCR beta chain sequence together with its context. The read is 3 residues too short to cover the CDR3 end, so that end is filled in from the germline J gene. This record belongs to a study of T cells in women clearing cervical HPV infection. There are 12 residues in the CDR3. Trimming removed 8 bases from V and 1 base from J; junction bases left unmatched: 3. Germline V gives CDR1 DFQATT, CDR2 SNEGSKA (reference sequence). Measured with immunoSEQ multiplex PCR; TCRdb has only the in-frame clones, and not every one. This sample's table has about 30,000 clones. The sequence came from a woman between 18 and 75 years old with a cervical HPV16 infection that either progressed to CIN3+ or cleared (not recorded which). The rearrangement links TRBV20-1 to TRBJ2-5; 8 bases fit TRBD2. The sequencing sample was made of blood buffy coat. The CDR3 DNA, read in part, is TGCAGTCCGAGCGGGGGCCAAGAGACC. Amino acids: CSPSGGQET. The whole CDR3 sequence reads CSPSGGQETQYF.